A selection of T cell receptor beta chains follows, all from one sample in a study of monozygotic twins with inflammatory bowel disease. TCRdb reprocessed the 5' RACE reads and keeps a single row for each CDR3 protein, giving no DNA. Reported are hundreds of thousands of distinct CDR3 sequences; the ten largest clones contain 2.4%. The sample was blood. The origin of the receptors is a human donor with ulcerative colitis or Crohn's disease, or a healthy co-twin of an affected twin (not recorded which). The CDR3 runs from the conserved cysteine through the conserved F or W.

V	J	CDR3
TRBV5-1	TRBJ2-7	CASSLDGVVAGSYEQYF
TRBV6-1	TRBJ1-5	CASLGGVGSNQPQHF
TRBV7-2	TRBJ1-1	CASSRQSLNTEAFF
TRBV6-6	TRBJ2-7	CASSRDPTYEQYF
TRBV28	TRBJ1-3	CASRRSGVDGNTIYF
TRBV5-6	TRBJ2-1	CASSPGQANEQFF
TRBV7-1	TRBJ2-1	CASSSGPGLAGDRVQQFF
TRBV5-4	TRBJ2-3	CASSGDLAGSTDTQYF
TRBV12-3/TRBV12-4	TRBJ2-1	CASSLATTYNEQFF
TRBV10-3	TRBJ1-3	CAISDMEDTIYF
TRBV18	TRBJ2-1	CASSHSSAYNEQFF
TRBV29-1	TRBJ2-3	CSVELATQYMNTQYF
TRBV19	TRBJ2-3	CASNIAGAHKGDTQYF
TRBV10-3	TRBJ2-1	CAISSGPKGNEQFF
TRBV20-1	TRBJ2-1	CSASYVHVNEQFF
TRBV7-2	TRBJ1-5	CASSPSPGRQHF
TRBV10-3	TRBJ2-3	CAISSTWDSLSTDTQYF
TRBV5-1	TRBJ2-2	CASRVVGELFF
TRBV20-1	TRBJ1-2	CSAIEEDLYGYTF
TRBV5-6	TRBJ1-2	CASQITLEDYGYTF
TRBV7-9	TRBJ2-2	CASSSGLAIAGELFF
TRBV5-1	TRBJ2-7	CASSFSGGNYEQYF
TRBV5-1	TRBJ1-4	CASSLGGNEKLFF
TRBV29-1	TRBJ2-7	CSVGQSTYEQYF
TRBV6-1	TRBJ1-1	CASSGNELGNPEAFF
TRBV6-2/TRBV6-3	TRBJ2-7	CASSYLGVAISYEQYF
TRBV19	TRBJ2-1	CASSSGRFNEQFF
TRBV4-2	TRBJ1-1	CASSQGPTGWVTEAFF
TRBV20-1	TRBJ2-1	CSARENSGGAEQFF
TRBV12-3/TRBV12-4	TRBJ2-5	CASRFLAEETQYF
TRBV27	TRBJ1-1	CASIPITGVLNTEAFF
TRBV5-6	TRBJ2-2	CASSLGQGAPGELFF
TRBV6-5	TRBJ2-1	CASRRGLGIENEQFF
TRBV5-1	TRBJ2-1	CASSRTSGDTGQFF
TRBV7-2	TRBJ1-6	CASSPHTASGSPLHF
TRBV28	TRBJ1-4	CASGNWAGGEKLFF